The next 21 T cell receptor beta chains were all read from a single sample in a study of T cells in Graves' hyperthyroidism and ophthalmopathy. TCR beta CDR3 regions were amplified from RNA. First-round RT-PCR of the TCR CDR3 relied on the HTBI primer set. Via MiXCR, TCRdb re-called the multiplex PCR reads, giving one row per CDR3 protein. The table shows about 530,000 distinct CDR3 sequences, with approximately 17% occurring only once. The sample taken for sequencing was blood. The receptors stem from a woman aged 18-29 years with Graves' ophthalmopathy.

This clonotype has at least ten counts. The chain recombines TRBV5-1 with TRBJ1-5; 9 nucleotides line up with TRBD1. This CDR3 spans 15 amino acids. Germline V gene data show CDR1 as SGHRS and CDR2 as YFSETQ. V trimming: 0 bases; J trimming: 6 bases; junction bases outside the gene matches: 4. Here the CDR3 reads CASSLDRGQGQPQHF. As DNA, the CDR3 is TGCGCCAGCAGCTTGGACAGGGGGCAGGGTCAGCCCCAGCATTTT. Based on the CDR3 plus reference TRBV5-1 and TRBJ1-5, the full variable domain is KAGVTQTPRYLIKTRGQQVTLSCSPISGHRSVSWYQQTPGQGLQFLFEYFSETQRNKGNFPGRFSGRQFSNSRSEMNVSTLELGDSALYLCASSLDRGQGQPQHFGDGTRLSIL.

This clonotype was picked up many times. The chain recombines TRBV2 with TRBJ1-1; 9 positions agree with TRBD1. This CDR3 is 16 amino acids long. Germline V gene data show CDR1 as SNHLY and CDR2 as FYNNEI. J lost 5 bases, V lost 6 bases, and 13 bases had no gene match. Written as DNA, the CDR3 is TGTGCCAGCAGACCCGGGACAGGGTGGGGGGGGACTGAAGCTTTCTTT. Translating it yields CASRPGTGWGGTEAFF.

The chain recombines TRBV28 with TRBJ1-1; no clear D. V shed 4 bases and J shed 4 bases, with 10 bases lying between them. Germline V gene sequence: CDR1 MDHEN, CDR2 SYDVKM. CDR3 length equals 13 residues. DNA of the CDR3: TGTGCCAGCAGTTCAAATATCGGCACTGAAGCTTTCTTT. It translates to CASSSNIGTEAFF.

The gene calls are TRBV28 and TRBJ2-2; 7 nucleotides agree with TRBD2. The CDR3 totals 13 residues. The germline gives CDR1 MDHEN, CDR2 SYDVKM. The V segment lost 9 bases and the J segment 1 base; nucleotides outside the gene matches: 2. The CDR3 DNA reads TGTGCCAGTGGCGGGGGGAACACCGGGGAGCTGTTTTTT. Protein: CASGGGNTGELFF.

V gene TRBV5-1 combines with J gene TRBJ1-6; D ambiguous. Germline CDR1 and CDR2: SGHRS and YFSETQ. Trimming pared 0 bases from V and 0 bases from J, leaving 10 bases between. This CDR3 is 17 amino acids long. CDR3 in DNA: TGCGCCAGCAGCTTGGAAGGCACAAGCTCCTATAATTCACCCCTCCACTTT. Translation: CASSLEGTSSYNSPLHF.

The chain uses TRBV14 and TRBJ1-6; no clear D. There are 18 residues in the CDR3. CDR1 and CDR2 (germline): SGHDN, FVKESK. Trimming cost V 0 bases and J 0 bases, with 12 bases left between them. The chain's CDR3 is CASSQDSAWSSYNSPLHF. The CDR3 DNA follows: TGTGCCAGCAGCCAAGACAGCGCGTGGAGCTCCTATAATTCACCCCTCCACTTT.

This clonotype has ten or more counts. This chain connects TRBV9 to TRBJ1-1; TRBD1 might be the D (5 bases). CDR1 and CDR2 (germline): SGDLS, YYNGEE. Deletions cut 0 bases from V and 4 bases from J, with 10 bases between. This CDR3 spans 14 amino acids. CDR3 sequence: CASSVGGGGTEAFF. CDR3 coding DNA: TGTGCCAGCAGCGTAGGTGGGGGAGGCACTGAAGCTTTCTTT.

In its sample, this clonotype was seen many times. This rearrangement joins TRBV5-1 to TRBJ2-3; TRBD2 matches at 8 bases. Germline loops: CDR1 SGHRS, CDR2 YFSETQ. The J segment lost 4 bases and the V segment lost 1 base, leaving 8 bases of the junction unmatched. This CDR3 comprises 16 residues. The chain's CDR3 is CASSLRSSGAPDTQYF. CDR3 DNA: TGCGCCAGCAGCTTGCGGAGTAGCGGGGCACCAGATACGCAGTATTTT.

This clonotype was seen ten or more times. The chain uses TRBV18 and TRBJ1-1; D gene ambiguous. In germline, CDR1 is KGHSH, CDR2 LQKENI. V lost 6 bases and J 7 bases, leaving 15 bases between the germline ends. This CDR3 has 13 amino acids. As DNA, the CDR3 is TGTGCCAGCTCGCAAGATCCAACTCTTGAAGCTTTCTTT. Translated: CASSQDPTLEAFF. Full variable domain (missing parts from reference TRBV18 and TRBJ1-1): NAGVMQNPRHLVRRRGQEARLRCSPMKGHSHVYWYRQLPEEGLKFMVYLQKENIIDESGMPKERFSAEFPKEGPSILRIQQVVRGDSAAYFCASSQDPTLEAFFGQGTRLTVV.

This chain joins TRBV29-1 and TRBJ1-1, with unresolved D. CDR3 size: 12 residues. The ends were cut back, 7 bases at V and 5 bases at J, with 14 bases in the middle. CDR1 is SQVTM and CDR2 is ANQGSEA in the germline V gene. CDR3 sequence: CSGTEMGTEAFF. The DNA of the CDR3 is TGCAGCGGGACTGAAATGGGGACTGAAGCTTTCTTT.

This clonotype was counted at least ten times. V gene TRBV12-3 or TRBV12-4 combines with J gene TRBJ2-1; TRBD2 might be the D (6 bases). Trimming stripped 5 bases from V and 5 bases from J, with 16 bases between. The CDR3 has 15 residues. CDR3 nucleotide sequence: TGTGCCAGCAGTAGAATACTAGCCAGGAACAATGAGCAGTTCTTC. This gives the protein CASSRILARNNEQFF.

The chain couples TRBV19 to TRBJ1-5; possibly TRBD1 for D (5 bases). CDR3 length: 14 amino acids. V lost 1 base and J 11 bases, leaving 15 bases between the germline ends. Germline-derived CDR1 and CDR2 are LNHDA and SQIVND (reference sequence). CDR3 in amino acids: CASSIGGTVSAQHF. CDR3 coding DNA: TGTGCCAGTAGTATAGGGGGGACGGTATCAGCCCAGCATTTT.

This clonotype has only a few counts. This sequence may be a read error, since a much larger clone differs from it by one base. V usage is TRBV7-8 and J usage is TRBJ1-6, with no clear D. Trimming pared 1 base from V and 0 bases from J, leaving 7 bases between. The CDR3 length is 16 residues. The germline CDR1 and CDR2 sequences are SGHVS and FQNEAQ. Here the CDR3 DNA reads TGTGCCAGCAGCTTAGTAGGGAGCTCCTATAATTCACCCCTCCACTTT. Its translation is CASSLVGSSYNSPLHF. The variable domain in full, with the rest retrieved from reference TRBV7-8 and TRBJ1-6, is GAGVSQSPRYKVAKRGQDVALRCDPISGHVSLFWYQQALGQGPEFLTYFQNEAQLDKSGLPSDRFFAERPEGSVSTLKIQRTQQEDSAVYLCASSLVGSSYNSPLHFGNGTRLTVT.

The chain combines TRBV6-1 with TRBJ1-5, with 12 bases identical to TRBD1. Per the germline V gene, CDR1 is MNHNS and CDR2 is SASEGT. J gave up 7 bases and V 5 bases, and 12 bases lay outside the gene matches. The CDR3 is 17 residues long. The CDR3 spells CASSFRDRGRMGQPQHF. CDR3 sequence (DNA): TGTGCCAGCAGTTTTCGGGACAGGGGGCGAATGGGCCAGCCCCAGCATTTT.

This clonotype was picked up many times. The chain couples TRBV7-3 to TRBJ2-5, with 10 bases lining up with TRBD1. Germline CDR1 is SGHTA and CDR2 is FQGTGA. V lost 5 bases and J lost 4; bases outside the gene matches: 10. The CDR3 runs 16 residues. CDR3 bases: TGTGCCAGCAGCCCAATGGGACAGGGGAGAGCAGAGACCCAGTACTTC. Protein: CASSPMGQGRAETQYF.

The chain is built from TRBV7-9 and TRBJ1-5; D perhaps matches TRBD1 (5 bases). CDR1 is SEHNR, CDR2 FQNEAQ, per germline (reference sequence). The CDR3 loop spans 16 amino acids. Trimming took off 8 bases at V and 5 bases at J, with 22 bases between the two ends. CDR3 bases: TGTGCCAGCTTTTCTGAGGGCAGGGAGGAAGATCAGCCCCAGCATTTT. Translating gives CASFSEGREEDQPQHF.

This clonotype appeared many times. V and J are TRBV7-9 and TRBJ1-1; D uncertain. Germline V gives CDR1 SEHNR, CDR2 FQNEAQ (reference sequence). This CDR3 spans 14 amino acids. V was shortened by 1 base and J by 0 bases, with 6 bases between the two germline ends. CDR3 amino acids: CASSLGGMNTEAFF. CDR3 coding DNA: TGTGCCAGCAGCTTAGGCGGAATGAACACTGAAGCTTTCTTT.

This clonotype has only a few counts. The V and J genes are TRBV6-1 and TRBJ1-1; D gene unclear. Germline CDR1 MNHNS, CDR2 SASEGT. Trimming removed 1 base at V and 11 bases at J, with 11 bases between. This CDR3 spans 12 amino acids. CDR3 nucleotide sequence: TGTGCCAGCAGTGAAGATCGGATTCGGGCTTTCTTT. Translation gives CASSEDRIRAFF.

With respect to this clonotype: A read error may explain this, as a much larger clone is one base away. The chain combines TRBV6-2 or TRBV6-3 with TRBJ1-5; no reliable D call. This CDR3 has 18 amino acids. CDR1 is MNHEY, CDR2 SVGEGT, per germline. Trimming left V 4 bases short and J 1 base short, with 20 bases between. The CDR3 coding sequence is TGTGCCAGCAGTTTCCCCCAACTCAGGTTCCGCAGCAATCAGCCCCAGCATTTT. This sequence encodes CASSFPQLRFRSNQPQHF.

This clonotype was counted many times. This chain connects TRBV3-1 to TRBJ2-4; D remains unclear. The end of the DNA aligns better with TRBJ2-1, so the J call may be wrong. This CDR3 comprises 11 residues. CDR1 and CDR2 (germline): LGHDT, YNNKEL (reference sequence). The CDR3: CASSQGALQFF. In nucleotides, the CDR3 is TGTGCCAGCAGCCAAGGGGCCCTTCAGTTCTTC.

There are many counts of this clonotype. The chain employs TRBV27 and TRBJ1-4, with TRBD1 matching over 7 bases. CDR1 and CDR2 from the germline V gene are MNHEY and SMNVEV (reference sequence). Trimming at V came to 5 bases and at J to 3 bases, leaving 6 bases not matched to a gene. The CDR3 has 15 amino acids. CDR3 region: CASSPDRVANEKLFF. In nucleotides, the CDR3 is TGTGCCAGCAGTCCCGACAGGGTAGCTAATGAAAAACTGTTTTTT.